Listed below are T cell receptor beta chains from one sample, sequenced in a study of blood T cell repertoires in COVID-19. Sequencing used immunoSEQ multiplex PCR; TCRdb keeps in-frame clones, though not all of them. This sample yields about 120,000 clones, of which approximately 85% are seen a single time; 9.5% to 13% belongs to the top ten. The sample comprised peripheral blood. The receptor source for this set is a human donor in a cohort sampled during active COVID-19. CDR3s include the opening cysteine and the closing phenylalanine or tryptophan. D genes are given only for firm matches. Size tells how often a clone was seen (once, few, many) or the class of an expanded clone, and some rows leave it out.

d_call	clone_size	v_call	j_call	cdr3_nt	cdr3_aa
TRBD1	NA	TRBV9	TRBJ2-3	TGTGCCAGCACGAAGGGACAGGGGGCCACAGATACGCAGTATTTT	CASTKGQGATDTQYF
TRBD1	NA	TRBV27	TRBJ1-2	TGTGCCAGCAGGGGGACAGGAGGTGGCTACACCTTC	CASRGTGGGYTF
TRBD2	NA	TRBV6-5	TRBJ2-2	TGTGCCAGCAGGACTAGCGGCCTCTCCAGGGAGCTGTTTTTT	CASRTSGLSRELFF
NA	NA	TRBV5-1	TRBJ2-5	TGCGCCAGCAGCGCTAGCTGGTACCAAGAGACCCAGTACTTC	CASSASWYQETQYF
TRBD1	NA	TRBV19	TRBJ2-1	TGTGCCAGTAGGGCCCGACAGGGGGACTACAATGAGCAGTTCTTC	CASRARQGDYNEQFF
NA	NA	TRBV7-2	TRBJ1-6	TGTGCCAGCAGCCTAACCACAGGAAACTATAATTCACCCCTCCACTTT	CASSLTTGNYNSPLHF
TRBD2	NA	TRBV9	TRBJ2-3	TGTGCCAGCAGCATCGGGCCCGGGACTAGCGGGGGGCGTGAAGTAGATACGCAGTATTTT	CASSIGPGTSGGREVDTQYF
NA	NA	TRBV4-3	TRBJ1-1	TGCGCCAGCAGCCAAGATGCGGGGTTTGGCGCTTTCTTT	CASSQDAGFGAFF
NA	NA	TRBV21-1	TRBJ2-7	TGTGCCAGCAGCAAACTACGCCTCGCGGGGAGTACCTACGAGCAGTACTTC	CASSKLRLAGSTYEQYF
NA	NA	TRBV5-4	TRBJ1-3	TGTGCCAGCAGCTTGGGCGTGAGCTCTGGAAACACCATATATTTT	CASSLGVSSGNTIYF
NA	NA	TRBV18	TRBJ2-3	TGTGCCAGCTCACCGATCACATCGAATTATGATACGCAGTATTTT	CASSPITSNYDTQYF
NA	few	TRBV29-1	TRBJ1-3	TGCAGCGTTGCGGGACTGGGAAACACCATATATTTT	CSVAGLGNTIYF
NA	NA	TRBV7-9	TRBJ2-3	TGTGCCAGCAGCAAAGGGGGCGGGGAGGTAGATACGCAGTATTTT	CASSKGGGEVDTQYF
TRBD1	few	TRBV2	TRBJ2-7	TGTGCCAGCAGTGATGTGGCAGGGGGTTACGAGCAGTACTTC	CASSDVAGGYEQYF
TRBD1	NA	TRBV5-6	TRBJ2-7	TGTGCCAGCAGCAGGGGACAGGGTGCCTACGAGCAGTACTTC	CASSRGQGAYEQYF
NA	NA	TRBV28	TRBJ2-2	TGTGCCAGCAGTCCTCGAGGTGGGGGGGCTCCGGAGCTGTTTTTT	CASSPRGGGAPELFF
NA	few	TRBV13	TRBJ1-6	TGTGCCAGCAGCTCCCAATCGTACAGGGCCGATTCACCCCTCCACTTT	CASSSQSYRADSPLHF
NA	NA	TRBV5-1	TRBJ1-2	TGCGCCAGCAGCTTGGAACAGGGAGTTCACGGCTACACCTTC	CASSLEQGVHGYTF
TRBD2	NA	TRBV6-6	TRBJ2-7	TGTGCCAGCAGTTACGGGACGGGGGGGTACGAGCAGTACTTC	CASSYGTGGYEQYF
TRBD2	NA	TRBV6-1	TRBJ2-3	TGTGCCAGCAGTGAAGCGCGGCTAGCGGGGGAGGTTGATACGCAGTATTTT	CASSEARLAGEVDTQYF
NA	NA	TRBV28	TRBJ1-2	TGTGCCAGCAGTGCGCCGGATACAGGGTTTACAGACACCTTC	CASSAPDTGFTDTF
TRBD1	NA	TRBV7-7	TRBJ2-5	TGTGCCAGCAGCTTAGGGCAGGGGGCATACGAGACCCAGTACTTC	CASSLGQGAYETQYF
NA	NA	TRBV6-5	TRBJ1-5	TGTGCCAGCAGTTTCGGACAGAATCAGCCCCAGCATTTT	CASSFGQNQPQHF
TRBD2	NA	TRBV7-2	TRBJ2-5	TGTGCCAGCAGCTTAGGCCGGCTAGCGGGGGGTACGAGGGAGACCCAGTACTTC	CASSLGRLAGGTRETQYF
NA	NA	TRBV2	TRBJ2-3	TGTGCCAGCACCGGAGCTGGGGCAACAGATACGCAGTATTTT	CASTGAGATDTQYF
NA	NA	TRBV5-6	TRBJ1-2	TGTGCCAGCAACCCAGTAGGGGAAATAGATGGCTACACCTTC	CASNPVGEIDGYTF
NA	few	TRBV7-2	TRBJ1-1	TGTGCCAGCAGCGTGGGCCGGGGCACTGAAGCTTTCTTT	CASSVGRGTEAFF
TRBD2	NA	TRBV7-8	TRBJ2-7	TGTGCCAGCAGCTTGCGGGCGGGAGCGGTCAGGAACGAGCAGTACTTC	CASSLRAGAVRNEQYF
TRBD1	NA	TRBV5-1	TRBJ1-1	TGCGCCAGCAGCTTGGCCAGGGACAGGGATACTGAAGCTTTCTTT	CASSLARDRDTEAFF
NA	NA	TRBV2	TRBJ2-7	TGTGCCAGCAGTGAAGACAGCTCAATCAACTCCTACGAGCAGTACTTC	CASSEDSSINSYEQYF
NA	few	TRBV6-6	TRBJ2-1	TGTGCCAGCAGTTACTCGACGGGTTACAATGAGCAGTTCTTC	CASSYSTGYNEQFF
NA	NA	TRBV5-1	TRBJ2-7	TGCGCCAGCAGCTTGGCGGCGGGGAGCTCCTACGAGCAGTACTTC	CASSLAAGSSYEQYF
NA	once	TRBV6-4	TRBJ1-1	TGTGCCAGCAGTGAGTCAGTGAACACTGAAGCTTTCTTT	CASSESVNTEAFF
TRBD2	NA	TRBV3-1/TRBV3-2	TRBJ2-1	TGTGCCAGCAGCCAAGTACTAGCGGGGGGTTACAATGAGCAGTTCTTC	CASSQVLAGGYNEQFF
NA	NA	TRBV3-1/TRBV3-2	TRBJ2-1	TGTGCCAGCAGCCCACCCCGGGGCGGGGAAAAAAACAATGAGCAGTTCTTC	CASSPPRGGEKNNEQFF
NA	NA	TRBV11-3	TRBJ2-2	TGTGCCAGCAGCCCTATGGGGGCCGGCGGGGAGCTGTTTTTT	CASSPMGAGGELFF
NA	NA	TRBV18	TRBJ2-5	TGTGCCAGCTCACTAACAGGTGGCGAAGAGACCCAGTACTTC	CASSLTGGEETQYF
TRBD2	NA	TRBV7-9	TRBJ2-7	TGTGCCAGCAGGACCGCTAGCGGGGGGGTTCGCGAGCAGTACTTC	CASRTASGGVREQYF
NA	NA	TRBV2	TRBJ2-7	TGTGCCAGCAGTCGAACTTGGGAGCAGTACTTC	CASSRTWEQYF
TRBD2	NA	TRBV5-1	TRBJ2-5	TGCGCCAGCAGGCGGGAGCCCCAAGAGACCCAGTACTTC	CASRREPQETQYF
NA	NA	TRBV15	TRBJ2-5	TGTGCCACCAGCAGAGATCAGGGTGTAGAGACCCAGTACTTC	CATSRDQGVETQYF
TRBD1	NA	TRBV7-2	TRBJ2-5	TGTGCCAGCAGCCAGCAGACAGGGCCGGGGGAGACCCAGTACTTC	CASSQQTGPGETQYF
NA	few	TRBV12-3/TRBV12-4	TRBJ1-6	TGTGCCAGCAGTTTACCCGCGGGACCCCTCCACTTT	CASSLPAGPLHF
NA	once	TRBV29-1	TRBJ2-3	TGCAGCGTTAGCGACGGAACTAGCACAGATACGCAGTATTTT	CSVSDGTSTDTQYF
NA	NA	TRBV18	TRBJ1-3	TGTGCCAGCTCACCAAGCTTGAGCTCTGGAAACACCATATATTTT	CASSPSLSSGNTIYF
TRBD1	NA	TRBV9	TRBJ2-2	TGTGCCAGCAGCGAGCGGACAGGGATTGTAGGCACCGGGGAGCTGTTTTTT	CASSERTGIVGTGELFF
NA	NA	TRBV12-3/TRBV12-4	TRBJ2-7	TGTGCCAGCACCACGACAGCCTCCTACGAGCAGTACTTC	CASTTTASYEQYF
NA	NA	TRBV19	TRBJ2-1	TGTGCCAGTAGTATGGTAGGAGGTCGATGGGGTGAGCAGTTCTTC	CASSMVGGRWGEQFF
TRBD2	NA	TRBV11-2	TRBJ2-5	TGTGCCAGCAGCTTAGAAGGACTAGCGGGGCAAGAGACCCAGTACTTC	CASSLEGLAGQETQYF
NA	NA	TRBV6-6	TRBJ1-1	TGTGCCAGCAGTCTCAAATACAGAACAGGGACAAACACTGAAGCTTTCTTT	CASSLKYRTGTNTEAFF
TRBD1	NA	TRBV5-1	TRBJ2-3	TGCGCCAGCAGCGCCGGGACAGGGCTGAGGACAGATACGCAGTATTTT	CASSAGTGLRTDTQYF
TRBD1	NA	TRBV6-5	TRBJ2-2	TGTGCCAGCAGCAGGGGGCCCGGGGAGCTGTTTTTT	CASSRGPGELFF
NA	NA	TRBV9	TRBJ1-1	TGTGCCAGCAGCGTAGATGGGGCCATGAACACTGAAGCTTTCTTT	CASSVDGAMNTEAFF
NA	NA	TRBV19	TRBJ1-3	TGTGCCAGCTCCTCTGGAAACACCATATATTTT	CASSSGNTIYF
TRBD2	NA	TRBV4-1	TRBJ2-7	TGCGCCAGCAGCCAAGGCGGGACTAGCGGCTACGAGCAGTACTTC	CASSQGGTSGYEQYF
NA	NA	TRBV1	TRBJ1-4	TGCACCAGCAGCCAAGACAGGGAGGAGGAAAAACTGTTTTTT	CTSSQDREEEKLFF
NA	NA	TRBV19	TRBJ1-2	TGTGCCAGTAGGGCCGACTACTATGGCTACACCTTC	CASRADYYGYTF
NA	NA	TRBV9	TRBJ2-7	TGTGCCAGCAGTCAGGGAATAAACTACGAGCAGTACTTC	CASSQGINYEQYF
TRBD1	NA	TRBV7-2	TRBJ1-4	TGTGCCAGCAGCTTTAGTGGGGGGGGGACAGGTCGGGAAAAACTGTTTTTT	CASSFSGGGTGREKLFF
NA	few	TRBV6-5	TRBJ1-1	TGTGCCAGCATCCCGGGTCGGGCAGGGGAGACTGAAGCTTTCTTT	CASIPGRAGETEAFF